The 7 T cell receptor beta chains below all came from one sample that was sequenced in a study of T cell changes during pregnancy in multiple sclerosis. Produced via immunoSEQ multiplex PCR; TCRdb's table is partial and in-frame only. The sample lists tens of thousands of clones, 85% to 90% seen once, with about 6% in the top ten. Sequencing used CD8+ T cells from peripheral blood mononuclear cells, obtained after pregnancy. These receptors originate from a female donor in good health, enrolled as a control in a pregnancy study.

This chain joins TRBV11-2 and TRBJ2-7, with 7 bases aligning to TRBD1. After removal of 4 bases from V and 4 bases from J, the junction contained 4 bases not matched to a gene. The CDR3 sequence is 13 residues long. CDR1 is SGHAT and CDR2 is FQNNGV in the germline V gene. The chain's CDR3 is CASSSGGPYEQYF. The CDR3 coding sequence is TGTGCCAGCAGCTCAGGGGGTCCGTACGAGCAGTACTTC. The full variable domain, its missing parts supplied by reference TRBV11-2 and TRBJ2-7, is EAGVAQSPRYKIIEKRQSVAFWCNPISGHATLYWYQQILGQGPKLLIQFQNNGVVDDSQLPKDRFSAERLKGVDSTLKIQPAKLEDSAVYLCASSSGGPYEQYFGPGTRLTVT.

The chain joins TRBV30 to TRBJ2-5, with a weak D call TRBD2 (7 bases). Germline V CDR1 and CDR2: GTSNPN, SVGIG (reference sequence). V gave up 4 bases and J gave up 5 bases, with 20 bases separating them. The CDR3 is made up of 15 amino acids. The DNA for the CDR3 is TGTGCCTGGAAAAAAAAAGGGGGGGCGCGGGAGACCCAGTACTTC. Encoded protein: CAWKKKGGARETQYF.

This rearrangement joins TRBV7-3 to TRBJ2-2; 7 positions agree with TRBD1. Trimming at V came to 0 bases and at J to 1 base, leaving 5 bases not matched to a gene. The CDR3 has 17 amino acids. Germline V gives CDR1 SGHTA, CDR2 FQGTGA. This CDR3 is CASSLTLGTVNTGELFF. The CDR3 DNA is TGTGCCAGCAGCTTAACGTTGGGGACAGTGAACACCGGGGAGCTGTTTTTT.

CDR3 nucleotides: TGTGCCAGCAGTGGGGGACATCATTACGAGCAGTACTTC. Translated, it gives CASSGGHHYEQYF. V is TRBV6-1 and J is TRBJ2-7; weak D call: TRBD1 (6 bases). Germline values: CDR1 MNHNS, CDR2 SASEGT. This CDR3 is 13 amino acids long. The germline V and J ends were trimmed by 4 bases and 4 bases, with 11 bases remaining between them.

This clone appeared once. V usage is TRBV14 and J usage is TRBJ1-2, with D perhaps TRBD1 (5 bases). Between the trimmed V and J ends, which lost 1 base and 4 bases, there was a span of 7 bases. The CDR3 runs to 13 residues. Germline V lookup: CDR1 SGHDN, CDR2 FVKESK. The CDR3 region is CASSQVTGYGYTF. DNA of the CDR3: TGTGCCAGCAGCCAAGTAACAGGCTATGGCTACACCTTC.

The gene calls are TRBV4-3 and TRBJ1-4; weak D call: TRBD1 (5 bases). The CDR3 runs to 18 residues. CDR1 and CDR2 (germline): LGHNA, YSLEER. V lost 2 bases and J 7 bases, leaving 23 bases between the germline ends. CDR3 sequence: CASSQTPTRQGGGEKLFF. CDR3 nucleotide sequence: TGCGCCAGCAGCCAAACACCGACTCGCCAGGGAGGTGGTGAAAAACTGTTTTTT.

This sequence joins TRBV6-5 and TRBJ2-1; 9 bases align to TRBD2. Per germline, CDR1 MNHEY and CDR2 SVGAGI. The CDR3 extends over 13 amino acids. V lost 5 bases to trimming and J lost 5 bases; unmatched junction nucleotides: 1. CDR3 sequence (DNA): TGTGCCAGCAGTCGACTAGCGGACAATGAGCAGTTCTTC. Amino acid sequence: CASSRLADNEQFF.